This TCR beta chain was identified in a study of blood T cell repertoires in COVID-19. Study details: The United States, Italy and Spain supplied acute and convalescent COVID-19 samples.

Assay used: immunoSEQ multiplex PCR; TCRdb lists only in-frame clones, some missing. The sample records fewer than 250,000 clones, about 82% being singletons. The CDR3 runs 11 residues. Trimming removed 6 bases from V and 1 base from J, with 6 bases in between. The germline gives CDR1 DFQATT, CDR2 SNEGSKA (reference sequence). Individuals aged about 18 to 95 years were recruited from approximately 24 US areas. This clonotype was obtained from a woman aged 50 to 65 who had recovered from COVID-19. This sequence joins TRBV20-1 and TRBJ1-2; D is unresolved. The sequencing input was PBMCs or T cells enriched from blood (not recorded which). The CDR3 region is CSAGINYGYTF. The CDR3 DNA follows: TGCAGTGCCGGGATTAACTATGGCTACACCTTC.